The rows below give T cell receptor beta chains drawn from one sample of a study of T cell responses to AZD1222 COVID-19 vaccine. The protocol was immunoSEQ multiplex PCR, while the TCRdb copy is restricted to in-frame clones and leaves out a portion. The data show about 140,000 clones, over 90% seen once. The source was peripheral blood, collected 28 days after the second AZD1222 dose. These TCRs come from an adult who received the AZD1222 COVID-19 vaccine. Both conserved end residues are part of each CDR3. D genes are given only for firm matches. Only some rows state a clone size, as once, few, many or a class for expanded clones.

14	TRBJ1-6	.	TRBV10-3	TRBD1	TGTGCCATCAGTGAGTCGACAGGGATGTCACCCCTCCACTTT	CAISESTGMSPLHF
14	TRBJ2-3	.	TRBV6-5	.	TGTGCCAGCAACCGTATAGGAGGCACAGATACGCAGTATTTT	CASNRIGGTDTQYF
16	TRBJ2-7	.	TRBV4-1	.	TGCGCCAGCAGCCAAGAGGACCTACTAAACATATACGAGCAGTACTTC	CASSQEDLLNIYEQYF
15	TRBJ1-1	.	TRBV6-2/TRBV6-3	.	TGTGCCAGCAGTTACTTCCGGCTAATGAACACTGAAGCTTTCTTT	CASSYFRLMNTEAFF
12	TRBJ1-2	.	TRBV28	.	TGTGCCAGCAGTGTGGCTAACTATGGCTACACCTTC	CASSVANYGYTF
15	TRBJ2-3	.	TRBV7-9	.	TGTGCCAGCAGCCCCCCCGGGACGGCACAGAGTACGCAGTATTTT	CASSPPGTAQSTQYF
14	TRBJ2-2	.	TRBV29-1	.	TGCAGCGCCGTAACGACTCGAGCCTCCGGGGAGCTGTTTTTT	CSAVTTRASGELFF
15	TRBJ1-5	.	TRBV5-1	.	TGCGCCAGCAGCTTGTCAGGCGGTGGGTATCAGCCCCAGCATTTT	CASSLSGGGYQPQHF
14	TRBJ2-5	.	TRBV5-4	.	TGTGCCAGCGGGACTCGAGGCCCCCGGGAGACCCAGTACTTC	CASGTRGPRETQYF
15	TRBJ2-7	once	TRBV4-1	TRBD2	TGCGCCAGCAGCCAAATAGCGGGAGGCCACTACGAGCAGTACTTC	CASSQIAGGHYEQYF
15	TRBJ2-7	.	TRBV3-1/TRBV3-2	TRBD2	TGTGCCAGCAGCCAAGGTCCTAGCGGGTTCTACGAGCAGTACTTC	CASSQGPSGFYEQYF
13	TRBJ2-2	.	TRBV6-2/TRBV6-3	.	TGTGCCAGCAGTTACCCGGGCACCGGGGAGCTGTTTTTT	CASSYPGTGELFF
11	TRBJ1-2	.	TRBV30	.	TGTGCCTGGAGTCTGGGGGGGGGCTACACCTTC	CAWSLGGGYTF
16	TRBJ2-2	.	TRBV3-1/TRBV3-2	.	TGTGCCAGCAGCCACCGGGCAGGGGTAGACCCCGGGGAGCTGTTTTTT	CASSHRAGVDPGELFF
16	TRBJ2-2	.	TRBV4-1	TRBD1	TGCGCCAGCAGCCACACCGGGACAGCGAACACCGGGGAGCTGTTTTTT	CASSHTGTANTGELFF
16	TRBJ1-5	.	TRBV19	.	TGTGCCAGTAGTAGCAGCCTGGACAGACGCAATCAGCCCCAGCATTTT	CASSSSLDRRNQPQHF
11	TRBJ2-5	.	TRBV7-9	.	TGTGCCAGCAGCTTCGGAGAGACCCAGTACTTC	CASSFGETQYF
16	TRBJ2-3	.	TRBV6-5	.	TGTGCCAGCAGTTACTCCCCAGGCTCCCTAGCCGATACGCAGTATTTT	CASSYSPGSLADTQYF
13	TRBJ2-5	.	TRBV7-6	.	TGTGCCAGCAGCTTAAGGGGTCAAGAGACCCAGTACTTC	CASSLRGQETQYF
15	TRBJ1-5	.	TRBV15	.	TGTGCCACCAGCAGAGATCTCTCAGGGGTAGAGCCCCAGCATTTT	CATSRDLSGVEPQHF
16	TRBJ2-7	once	TRBV5-3	TRBD2	TGTGCCAGAAGTTTTCCAAGGTGGACTAGCGGGAGGGAGCAGTACTTC	CARSFPRWTSGREQYF
14	TRBJ2-1	.	TRBV5-1	TRBD1	TGCGCCAGCAGCAATTCACAGGGGCAGGAGGAGCAGTTCTTC	CASSNSQGQEEQFF
13	TRBJ2-7	.	TRBV6-5	TRBD2	TGTGCCGCCGGGAGGGCCGGGGGCTACGAGCAGTACTTC	CAAGRAGGYEQYF
15	TRBJ2-7	.	TRBV28	TRBD1	TGTGCCAGCAGTTTATGGGACAGGGGTCACTACGAGCAGTACTTC	CASSLWDRGHYEQYF
14	TRBJ2-2	few	TRBV29-1	.	TGCAGCGTCGGGGGAATTAGTAACACCGGGGAGCTGTTTTTT	CSVGGISNTGELFF
16	TRBJ1-5	.	TRBV6-1	TRBD1	TGTGCCAGCAGTGACCGGGACAGGGGAGGCAATCAGCCCCAGCATTTT	CASSDRDRGGNQPQHF
16	TRBJ2-2	.	TRBV9	.	TGTGCCAGCAGCGTAGTGGACTCCTTGGTATCCGGGGAGCTGTTTTTT	CASSVVDSLVSGELFF
13	TRBJ1-2	once	TRBV10-2	.	TGCGCCAGCAGTGATAGGCAGGGAGGGGGCTACACCTTC	CASSDRQGGGYTF
14	TRBJ2-4	.	TRBV28	.	TGTGCCAGCAGAGGAACCGGGGGCCTTTACATTCAGTACTTC	CASRGTGGLYIQYF
14	TRBJ2-5	.	TRBV6-5	.	TGTGCCAGCAGTCTAGAGCGGAGCCAAGAGACCCAGTACTTC	CASSLERSQETQYF
14	TRBJ1-2	.	TRBV27	.	TGTGCCAGCAGTAGGACCGGGACTAACTATGGCTACACCTTC	CASSRTGTNYGYTF
14	TRBJ2-1	.	TRBV7-2	.	TGTGCCAGCAGCAAACGCCAGGGTATCCATGAGCAGTTCTTC	CASSKRQGIHEQFF
15	TRBJ2-3	.	TRBV19	.	TGTGCCAGTAGTATTGGCAGCCGACTCACAGATACGCAGTATTTT	CASSIGSRLTDTQYF
14	TRBJ2-3	.	TRBV10-3	.	TGTGCCATCAGTGAGACAGCTCGCACAGATACGCAGTATTTT	CAISETARTDTQYF
16	TRBJ2-1	.	TRBV28	.	TGTGCCAGCAGTTTAAGGGTGGGCGGGATAAGGAATGAGCAGTTCTTC	CASSLRVGGIRNEQFF
14	TRBJ1-3	.	TRBV5-1	TRBD1	TGCGCCAGCAGCACAGGGGAGGTTGGAAACACCATATATTTT	CASSTGEVGNTIYF
13	TRBJ2-1	.	TRBV29-1	TRBD2	TGCAGCGCGGGGACTAGCGGGACGTTCGTGCAGTTCTTC	CSAGTSGTFVQFF
16	TRBJ1-1	.	TRBV7-9	.	TGTGCCAGCAGCTTAGTTAAGGGGTCACAGAACACTGAAGCTTTCTTT	CASSLVKGSQNTEAFF
12	TRBJ1-2	.	TRBV29-1	TRBD1	TGCAGCGTTGAACCACCGGACAGGGCCGGTGGTTTC	CSVEPPDRAGGF
15	TRBJ1-2	.	TRBV27	TRBD1	TGTGCCAGCAGTTTAACCGGGACAGCTAACTATGGCTACACCTTC	CASSLTGTANYGYTF
13	TRBJ2-7	.	TRBV29-1	TRBD2	TGCAGCGTTGCAGGCGGGAGGATCTACGAGCAGTACTTC	CSVAGGRIYEQYF
8	TRBJ1-2	.	TRBV2	.	TGTGCCAGCAGTGATACATTCTTC	CASSDTFF